This is a list of T cell receptor beta chains from one sample in a study of T-cell memory formation after mild COVID-19. MiXCR, run by TCRdb on the 5' RACE reads, gives a single entry per CDR3 protein. The data show some 440,000 distinct CDR3 sequences, about 23% seen once. The specimen was PBMCs or a T cell subset sorted from them (not recorded which). These receptors all come from an adult woman who had mild COVID-19 (a few samples of this study predate the infection). Cell type and time point are not known. Both conserved end residues are part of each CDR3. The order of the fields is D gene, J gene, clone size, V gene, CDR3 protein, CDR3 DNA. D genes are given only for firm matches. Some rows mark clone size as missing; the rest say once, few, many or name a class of expanded clone.

d_call: NA
j_call: TRBJ1-3
clone_size: NA
v_call: TRBV29-1
cdr3_aa: CSVGGGNTIYF
cdr3_nt: TGCAGCGTGGGGGGAGGAAACACCATATATTTT

d_call: NA
j_call: TRBJ2-1
clone_size: NA
v_call: TRBV7-6
cdr3_aa: CASSLLREQFF
cdr3_nt: TGTGCCAGCAGCTTACTCCGGGAGCAGTTCTTC

d_call: NA
j_call: TRBJ2-3
clone_size: many
v_call: TRBV7-8
cdr3_aa: CASSPGRDTQYF
cdr3_nt: TGTGCCAGCAGCCCAGGACGAGATACGCAGTATTTT

d_call: TRBD1
j_call: TRBJ1-1
clone_size: NA
v_call: TRBV12-3/TRBV12-4
cdr3_aa: CASSLSRGLTEAFF
cdr3_nt: TGTGCCAGCAGTTTAAGCAGGGGGCTAACTGAAGCTTTCTTT

d_call: NA
j_call: TRBJ2-7
clone_size: NA
v_call: TRBV20-1
cdr3_aa: CSARGPGHRVYEQYF
cdr3_nt: TGCAGTGCTAGAGGCCCGGGACATAGAGTATACGAGCAGTACTTC

d_call: TRBD2
j_call: TRBJ2-1
clone_size: NA
v_call: TRBV20-1
cdr3_aa: CSASLAGGNEQFF
cdr3_nt: TGCAGTGCTAGCCTAGCGGGGGGCAATGAGCAGTTCTTC

d_call: NA
j_call: TRBJ1-1
clone_size: NA
v_call: TRBV30
cdr3_aa: CAWTLNTEAFF
cdr3_nt: TGTGCCTGGACACTGAACACTGAAGCTTTCTTT

d_call: NA
j_call: TRBJ2-7
clone_size: NA
v_call: TRBV7-2
cdr3_aa: CASSNRGYEQYF
cdr3_nt: TGTGCCAGCAGCAATCGGGGGTACGAGCAGTACTTC

d_call: TRBD2
j_call: TRBJ2-1
clone_size: few
v_call: TRBV7-7
cdr3_aa: CASSPGAGVVNEQFF
cdr3_nt: TGTGCTAGCAGCCCCGGAGCGGGAGTCGTCAATGAGCAGTTCTTC

d_call: NA
j_call: TRBJ1-5
clone_size: NA
v_call: TRBV7-2
cdr3_aa: CASSRNVGSNQPQHF
cdr3_nt: TGTGCCAGCAGCCGAAACGTCGGGAGTAATCAGCCCCAGCATTTT

d_call: TRBD1
j_call: TRBJ2-2
clone_size: few
v_call: TRBV6-2/TRBV6-3
cdr3_aa: CASSYGRTGRGTGELFF
cdr3_nt: TGTGCCAGCAGTTACGGCAGGACAGGACGGGGCACCGGGGAGCTGTTTTTT

d_call: TRBD2
j_call: TRBJ2-1
clone_size: few
v_call: TRBV7-2
cdr3_aa: CASSRTRQNNEQFF
cdr3_nt: TGTGCCAGCAGCCGGACTAGACAGAACAATGAGCAGTTCTTC

d_call: NA
j_call: TRBJ2-7
clone_size: few
v_call: TRBV5-1
cdr3_aa: CASSISVDEQYF
cdr3_nt: TGCGCCAGCAGTATCAGCGTCGACGAGCAGTACTTC

d_call: TRBD2
j_call: TRBJ2-1
clone_size: NA
v_call: TRBV19
cdr3_aa: CASSGLDYSEQFF
cdr3_nt: TGTGCCAGTAGCGGACTAGATTATAGTGAGCAGTTCTTC

d_call: NA
j_call: TRBJ2-3
clone_size: NA
v_call: TRBV6-5
cdr3_aa: CASSYGGRAYSSTDTQYF
cdr3_nt: TGTGCCAGCAGTTACGGGGGTCGGGCTTACTCTAGCACAGATACGCAGTATTTT

d_call: NA
j_call: TRBJ1-4
clone_size: NA
v_call: TRBV9
cdr3_aa: CASSVGSSLGEKLFF
cdr3_nt: TGTGCCAGCAGCGTAGGATCTAGCCTAGGTGAAAAACTGTTTTTT

d_call: NA
j_call: TRBJ2-2
clone_size: few
v_call: TRBV30
cdr3_aa: CAWSVAVLNTGELFF
cdr3_nt: TGTGCCTGGAGTGTAGCGGTACTGAACACCGGGGAGCTGTTTTTT

d_call: NA
j_call: TRBJ2-7
clone_size: few
v_call: TRBV7-9
cdr3_aa: CASSSPGTGYEQYF
cdr3_nt: TGTGCCAGCAGCTCCCCCGGGACCGGCTACGAGCAGTACTTC

d_call: NA
j_call: TRBJ2-1
clone_size: NA
v_call: TRBV6-4
cdr3_aa: CASSEGTDDNEQFF
cdr3_nt: TGTGCCAGCTCTGAGGGCACAGATGACAATGAGCAGTTCTTC

d_call: NA
j_call: TRBJ1-6
clone_size: few
v_call: TRBV12-3/TRBV12-4
cdr3_aa: CASSFRANSPLHF
cdr3_nt: TGTGCCAGCAGTTTCAGGGCTAATTCACCCCTCCACTTT

d_call: NA
j_call: TRBJ2-1
clone_size: NA
v_call: TRBV4-1
cdr3_aa: CASSQDRARVPNEQFF
cdr3_nt: TGCGCCAGCAGCCAAGATCGGGCCAGGGTACCCAATGAGCAGTTCTTC

d_call: NA
j_call: TRBJ1-6
clone_size: NA
v_call: TRBV20-1
cdr3_aa: CSARAGSSYNSPLHF
cdr3_nt: TGCAGTGCTAGGGCAGGAAGCTCCTATAATTCACCCCTCCACTTT

d_call: TRBD2
j_call: TRBJ2-1
clone_size: few
v_call: TRBV7-6
cdr3_aa: CASRSGGSYNEQFF
cdr3_nt: TGTGCCAGCAGAAGCGGGGGCTCCTACAATGAGCAGTTCTTC